These 10 T cell receptor beta chains were sequenced from one sample in a study of T cells after yellow fever vaccination. Using its own MiXCR run on the 5' RACE reads, TCRdb lists one record per CDR3 protein. The data hold 450,000 to 550,000 distinct CDR3 sequences, with roughly 19% observed a single time. Specimen: PBMCs, collected 15 days after the yellow fever booster vaccination. The receptors originated from a man younger than 45 who received the YFV17D yellow fever vaccine.

This clonotype was seen a few times. CDR3 protein: CSATPRTVPNEQFF. As DNA, the CDR3 is TGCAGTGCTACTCCTAGAACAGTCCCCAATGAGCAGTTCTTC. The V and J genes are TRBV20-1 and TRBJ2-1; D unclear. The germline V and J ends were trimmed by 4 bases and 6 bases, with 16 bases remaining between them. The CDR3 is 14 amino acids. Germline V lookup: CDR1 DFQATT, CDR2 SNEGSKA (reference sequence).

A few counts support this clonotype. The chain recombines TRBV6-1 with TRBJ2-4, with 8 bases identical to TRBD2. This CDR3 region has 18 residues. Germline CDR1 is MNHNS and CDR2 is SASEGT. J gave up 0 bases and V 6 bases, and 13 bases lay outside the gene matches. CDR3 region: CASSSLGGSGGAKNIQYF. The CDR3 coding sequence is TGTGCCAGCAGCTCCCTCGGGGGGAGCGGGGGAGCCAAAAACATTCAGTACTTC.

In its sample, this clonotype was seen a few times. The V and J genes are TRBV6-5 and TRBJ1-1, with D possibly matching TRBD1 (6 bases). In germline, CDR1 is MNHEY, CDR2 SVGAGI. This CDR3 spans 14 amino acids. V lost 9 bases, J lost 0 bases, and 14 bases lay in between. In DNA form, the CDR3 reads TGTGCCAGATACAGGGCTCCGATGAACACTGAAGCTTTCTTT. Amino acids: CARYRAPMNTEAFF.

The V and J genes are TRBV11-2 and TRBJ2-7, with TRBD1 identical over 8 bases. Germline loops: CDR1 SGHAT, CDR2 FQNNGV. V lost 0 bases, J lost 2 bases, and 6 bases stayed unmatched. The CDR3 spans 16 residues. In nucleotides, the CDR3 is TGTGCCAGCAGCTTAGATCACGGGACAGGACCCTACGAGCAGTACTTC. Its translation is CASSLDHGTGPYEQYF. Combining the CDR3 with reference TRBV11-2 and TRBJ2-7 gives the whole variable domain EAGVAQSPRYKIIEKRQSVAFWCNPISGHATLYWYQQILGQGPKLLIQFQNNGVVDDSQLPKDRFSAERLKGVDSTLKIQPAKLEDSAVYLCASSLDHGTGPYEQYFGPGTRLTVT.

This clonotype turned up a few times. The chain combines TRBV6-1 with TRBJ2-1; TRBD2 matches at 11 bases. Germline lookup yields CDR1 MNHNS and CDR2 SASEGT. Losses at the gene ends were 6 bases for V and 7 bases for J; bases not matched to a gene: 14. CDR3 length equals 17 residues. CDR3: CASRNPGVASGRNEQFF. For the CDR3, the DNA is TGTGCCAGCAGAAACCCCGGGGTGGCTAGCGGGAGGAATGAGCAGTTCTTC.

This clonotype was seen only a few times. The chain employs TRBV29-1 and TRBJ2-2; TRBD2 might be the D (6 bases). The CDR3 runs 13 residues. The V and J ends lost 3 bases and 7 bases respectively, with 12 bases between them. Germline V lookup: CDR1 SQVTM, CDR2 ANQGSEA. CDR3 sequence reads: CSVEEGGGGELFF. In nucleotides, the CDR3 is TGCAGCGTTGAGGAGGGCGGCGGCGGGGAGCTGTTTTTT.

V and J are TRBV12-3 or TRBV12-4 and TRBJ2-2, with D maybe TRBD2 (5 bases). The CDR3 is 14 amino acids. V was cut by 7 bases and J by 0 bases, with 9 bases left in between. The CDR3 bases are TGTGCCAGCACAGCACTAGCGAACACCGGGGAGCTGTTTTTT. Its protein is CASTALANTGELFF.

This clonotype was detected only a few times. The chain uses TRBV7-8 and TRBJ2-2; no definite D call. There are 16 residues in the CDR3. V lost 2 bases to trimming and J lost 0 bases, with 10 bases between them. In germline, CDR1 is SGHVS, CDR2 FQNEAQ. The CDR3 sequence is CASSLPGRSNTGELFF. CDR3 bases: TGTGCCAGCAGCTTACCCGGACGGTCGAACACCGGGGAGCTGTTTTTT. Full variable domain (missing parts from reference TRBV7-8 and TRBJ2-2): GAGVSQSPRYKVAKRGQDVALRCDPISGHVSLFWYQQALGQGPEFLTYFQNEAQLDKSGLPSDRFFAERPEGSVSTLKIQRTQQEDSAVYLCASSLPGRSNTGELFFGEGSRLTVL.

This chain links TRBV6-2 or TRBV6-3 with TRBJ2-2; 13 positions agree with TRBD2. This CDR3 spans 15 amino acids. J gave up 8 bases and V 8 bases, and 8 bases lay outside the gene matches. Germline CDR1 reads MNHEY; CDR2 reads SVGEGT. The CDR3 is CASVGGLAGVGELFF. CDR3 in DNA: TGTGCCAGCGTAGGAGGACTAGCGGGAGTTGGGGAGCTGTTTTTT.

V usage is TRBV29-1 and J usage is TRBJ1-1; 7 positions match TRBD1. This CDR3 comprises 12 residues. Germline lookup yields CDR1 SQVTM and CDR2 ANQGSEA. Trimming cost V 6 bases and J 5 bases; bases outside gene matches: 6. The chain's CDR3 is CSVVEGATEAFF. In nucleotides, the CDR3 is TGCAGCGTCGTTGAGGGGGCGACTGAAGCTTTCTTT.